This T cell receptor beta chain was captured in a study of T cell repertoires in cytomegalovirus infection. Study details: Indications came from public TCR beta signatures; they pointed to CMV infection and to a matching HLA type.

The CDR3 loop spans 17 amino acids. Germline V CDR1 and CDR2: SGHTA, FQGNSA. V lost 5 bases and J lost 3; bases outside the gene matches: 16. In this sample, this clonotype turned up many times. TCRdb called the reads again in MiXCR, with one record for every CDR3 protein. The repertoire holds a few hundred thousand distinct CDR3 sequences, with over 15% as singletons. The gene calls are TRBV7-2 and TRBJ2-7, with TRBD2 matching 7 bases. The sample comprised PBMCs. This sequence originates from a human donor in good health (CMV status not recorded). Some clones in this sample may be carry-over from other donors' samples. CDR3 in DNA: TGTGCCAGCAGCCCACGGGGCCAGGCGGGAGATGGCTACGAGCAGTACTTC. Its protein is CASSPRGQAGDGYEQYF.